This T cell receptor beta chain was captured in a study of T cells after yellow fever vaccination. Across the study: Preparation of fractions with low cell numbers was performed using SMART-Seq v4 Ultra Low Input. Regarding the study as a whole: Most clones from primary vaccination were detected again post-booster (about 96% CD4, approximately 90% CD8). It was a small share of clonotypes that appeared in both CD4 and CD8 compartments.

Comments on this clonotype: As yet, its antigen is unknown.

A universal primer site and UMIs were added as TCR cDNA was made by 5'RACE template switching. From the 5' RACE reads, TCRdb called clonotypes with MiXCR, one entry per CDR3 protein. The sample lists 300,000 to 350,000 distinct CDR3 sequences; over 3.5% were seen once. Trimming removed 3 bases at V and 4 bases at J, with 9 bases between. There are 13 residues in the CDR3. Germline V lookup: CDR1 WSHSY, CDR2 SAAADI. Sequencing used PBMCs, obtained 15 days after the yellow fever booster vaccination. This TCR was sampled from a man between 18 and 29 years old who received the YFV17D yellow fever vaccine. J is TRBJ1-1 and V is TRBV10-2; D is unresolved. The CDR3, as DNA: TGCGCCAGCAGTGAATTTGAAGGCACTGAAGCTTTCTTT. It specifies CASSEFEGTEAFF.